This T cell receptor beta chain was captured in a study of T cell responses to AZD1222 COVID-19 vaccine. Study information: Pooling covered second doses at about 4 or about 12 weeks. Study outcomes and limitations: Mostly white British, mostly female donors; authors suggested clonal diversity may be underestimated. Baseline serology detected seropositivity in only six AZD1222 recipients.

Assay: immunoSEQ multiplex PCR; the TCRdb copy retains only in-frame clones and omits some. The data hold 65,000 to 100,000 clones, with 80% observed a single time. The CDR3 length is 17 residues. Deletions cut 3 bases from V and 2 bases from J, with 19 bases between. Germline V gene lookup returns CDR1 SGHNT and CDR2 YYREEE (reference sequence). For this clone: Its antigen is undetermined.

This chain uses TRBV5-4 with TRBJ2-3; possibly TRBD2 for D (5 bases). The sample here was peripheral blood, taken on day 0 of AZD1222 vaccination. This clonotype was sampled from an adult in good health. DNA for the CDR3: TGTGCCAGCAGCTCCGGCGGGCGCGCCGAATTCACAGATACGCAGTATTTT. This sequence encodes CASSSGGRAEFTDTQYF.